This TCR beta chain was observed in a study of shared clonotypes between healthy human individuals. Study-wide results and limits: Rarefaction indicated that sorted-subset sequencing remained incomplete although depth was large.

With 0 bases removed from V and 4 bases from J, the gap between germline ends came to 12 bases. The CDR3 covers 15 residues. Per germline, CDR1 LGHNA and CDR2 YSLEER. Assay execution proceeded at the deep level. TCRdb's copy holds only in-frame clones and misses some; the assay was immunoSEQ multiplex PCR. The table records some 1 million clones, approximately 72% of them present only once. About this clone: Its antigen is unknown.

The chain recombines TRBV4-3 with TRBJ1-2; perhaps TRBD1 as D (5 bases). The sequenced sample consisted of memory CD4+ T cells sorted from blood. As to subset: CD45RA-negative fraction. The origin of this receptor is a man aged 18 to 29 in good health. CDR3 DNA: TGCGCCAGCAGCCAAGATTTTATTGGGACCTATGGCTACACCTTC. Amino acids: CASSQDFIGTYGYTF.